These T cell receptor beta chains were read from a single sample in a study of response to subunit inactivated influenza vaccine. MiXCR, run by TCRdb on the RT-PCR reads, gives a single entry per CDR3 protein. Altogether about 170,000 distinct CDR3 sequences are present, approximately 12% being singletons, with the ten largest covering 25% to 30%. The sample was also reused in another study, on T cells expressing NK-cell markers.

This sample comprised CD8+ T cells sorted from PBMCs, obtained about 13 days after vaccination. These receptors all stem from a man aged 50 to 60 who received an inactivated influenza vaccine. CDR3s include the opening cysteine and the closing phenylalanine or tryptophan. D genes are given only for firm matches. A row's size may be missing; if present it is once, few, many or a size class.

len	abundance	j_gene	v_gene	d_gene	CDR3aa	CDR3nt
14	NA	TRBJ1-5	TRBV25-1	NA	CASSELWEDQPQHF	TGTGCCAGCAGTGAACTCTGGGAGGATCAGCCCCAGCATTTT
13	few	TRBJ1-1	TRBV30	NA	CAWKVGWNTEAFF	TGTGCCTGGAAGGTAGGGTGGAACACTGAAGCTTTCTTT
15	NA	TRBJ2-7	TRBV28	TRBD2	CASSLAGTVDYEQYF	TGTGCCAGCAGCTTAGCGGGAACTGTGGACTACGAGCAGTACTTC
18	NA	TRBJ2-5	TRBV6-2/TRBV6-3	TRBD2	CASRPDGFSGAREETQYF	TGTGCCAGCAGACCGGACGGATTTAGCGGGGCGAGGGAAGAGACCCAGTACTTC
15	NA	TRBJ2-1	TRBV20-1	TRBD2	CSAKSGTSEYNEQFF	TGCAGTGCTAAATCCGGGACTAGCGAGTACAATGAGCAGTTCTTC
14	many	TRBJ2-7	TRBV5-1	TRBD2	CASSWTSGSYEQYF	TGTGCCAGCAGTTGGACTAGCGGATCCTACGAGCAGTACTTC
11	many	TRBJ2-7	TRBV29-1	NA	CSVETGNEQYF	TGCAGCGTTGAAACAGGGAACGAGCAGTACTTC
14	NA	TRBJ1-2	TRBV13	NA	CASSLKGMGTGYTF	TGTGCCAGCAGCTTAAAGGGGATGGGGACGGGCTACACCTTC
15	few	TRBJ2-3	TRBV15	NA	CATSRGAGPRNTQYF	TGTGCCACCAGCAGAGGCGCAGGACCCCGAAATACGCAGTATTTT
15	few	TRBJ2-3	TRBV12-3/TRBV12-4	TRBD2	CASSWTSGSSDTQYF	TGTGCCAGCAGTTGGACTAGCGGGAGTTCAGATACGCAGTATTTT
15	many	TRBJ2-3	TRBV2	TRBD1	CASHEDRDRVDTQYF	TGTGCCAGCCACGAGGACAGGGATCGTGTAGATACGCAGTATTTT
20	NA	TRBJ2-2	TRBV24-1	TRBD2	CATSDLPGTSGRLNTGELFF	TGTGCCACCAGTGATTTACCCGGGACTAGCGGGAGGTTGAACACCGGGGAGCTGTTTTTT
13	many	TRBJ2-1	TRBV6-1	NA	CASSRGVYNEQFF	TGTGCCAGCAGTAGAGGGGTGTACAATGAGCAGTTCTTC
11	few	TRBJ2-1	TRBV11-2	NA	CASSLGSEQFF	TGTGCCAGCAGCTTAGGAAGTGAGCAGTTCTTC
16	few	TRBJ2-1	TRBV6-2/TRBV6-3	NA	CASSYSSWGQRNEQFF	TGTGCCAGCAGTTACTCGAGTTGGGGACAAAGGAATGAGCAGTTCTTC
15	NA	TRBJ2-1	TRBV11-2	NA	CASSLVVGSYNEQFF	TGTGCCAGCAGCTTAGTGGTCGGCTCCTACAATGAGCAGTTCTTC
14	NA	TRBJ1-2	TRBV2	NA	CASNPLEGLYGYTF	TGTGCCAGCAACCCATTGGAGGGGCTATATGGCTACACCTTC
14	NA	TRBJ2-1	TRBV12-5	TRBD2	CASDAGEDYNEQFF	TGTGCTAGTGACGCGGGGGAGGACTACAATGAGCAGTTCTTC
15	NA	TRBJ2-1	TRBV18	NA	CASSPTPSSYNEQFF	TGTGCCAGCTCACCTACCCCCAGCTCCTACAATGAGCAGTTCTTC
14	few	TRBJ2-1	TRBV5-1	TRBD2	CASRQSGGANEQFF	TGCGCCAGCAGGCAGAGCGGGGGGGCCAATGAGCAGTTCTTC
14	many	TRBJ2-7	TRBV29-1	NA	CSVGRTGRDYEQYF	TGCAGCGTTGGCCGGACAGGGAGGGACTACGAGCAGTACTTC
17	NA	TRBJ2-6	TRBV12-3/TRBV12-4	TRBD1	CASSSTRTGTGANVLTF	TGTGCCAGCAGTTCCACAAGGACAGGGACTGGGGCCAACGTCCTGACTTTC
18	NA	TRBJ2-3	TRBV2	NA	CAISGFGRGASNTDTQYF	TGTGCCATCAGTGGTTTTGGACGGGGGGCATCTAACACAGATACGCAGTATTTT
14	few	TRBJ2-7	TRBV6-2/TRBV6-3	TRBD2	CASSYEGLVYEQYF	TGTGCCAGCAGTTACGAGGGACTAGTCTACGAGCAGTACTTC